The 14 T cell receptor beta chains reported below all come from one sample, sequenced in a study of cytomegalovirus exposure and HLA in healthy donors. Data came from immunoSEQ multiplex PCR; TCRdb stores just in-frame clones and leaves some out. This table holds about 110,000 clones, roughly 90% found once. The sequencing sample was made of PBMCs. The source is a woman aged 30 to 39 in good health and CMV-seropositive.

Here the CDR3 reads CASSSRRGYEQYF. The CDR3 nucleotides read TGCGCCAGCAGCTCCAGACGGGGGTACGAGCAGTACTTC. This chain uses TRBV4-1 with TRBJ2-7; possible D gene TRBD2, 6 bases. Germline loops: CDR1 MGHRA, CDR2 YSYEKL. This CDR3 has 13 residues. Trimming took off 5 bases at V and 4 bases at J, with 12 bases between the two ends.

This chain connects TRBV7-6 to TRBJ2-1; 10 nucleotides agree with TRBD2. The length of the CDR3 is 15 residues. Germline V lookup: CDR1 SGHVS, CDR2 FNYEAQ. V was clipped by 5 bases and J by 4 bases; unmatched bases: 5. The CDR3 region has the DNA TGTGCCAGCAGCGGAGCGGGGGGGATTTACAATGAGCAGTTCTTC. Encoded protein: CASSGAGGIYNEQFF.

This clone appeared a few times. The J gene is TRBJ2-2, the V gene TRBV29-1; 11 nucleotides match TRBD1. The CDR3 has 16 residues. The J segment lost 6 bases and the V segment lost 3 bases, leaving 9 bases of the junction unmatched. CDR1 SQVTM and CDR2 ANQGSEA come from the germline V gene. The CDR3, as DNA: TGCAGCGTTGAGTCCCGGGGACAGGGGGTATCCGGGGAGCTGTTTTTT. Its protein product is CSVESRGQGVSGELFF.

This clone has just one count. This chain uses TRBV30 with TRBJ2-3, with 12 bases lining up with TRBD2. Germline V lookup: CDR1 GTSNPN, CDR2 SVGIG (reference sequence). Unmatched junction bases numbered 14, after V lost 3 bases and J lost 1 base. This CDR3 is 19 amino acids long. For the CDR3, the DNA is TGTGCCTGGAGCGATGGACTAGCGGGGCGACTCTGGGGCACAGATACGCAGTATTTT. Translation gives CAWSDGLAGRLWGTDTQYF.

The chain employs TRBV6-1 and TRBJ2-7; TRBD1 agrees at 7 bases. The J segment lost 1 base and the V segment lost 4 bases, leaving 19 bases of the junction unmatched. The CDR3 runs 19 residues. The germline V gene has CDR1 MNHNS and CDR2 SASEGT. The CDR3 DNA reads TGTGCCAGCAGTGTCTTCTGGTGGAAGGGTGGGGGACAGTCCTACGAGCAGTACTTC. Translation: CASSVFWWKGGGQSYEQYF.

This clone was recorded only once. CDR3 amino acids: CASSVGTSGDSYNEQFF. CDR3 nucleotides: TGTGCCAGCAGCGTAGGGACTAGCGGGGACTCCTACAATGAGCAGTTCTTC. The rearrangement links TRBV9 to TRBJ2-1; the match to TRBD2 covers 12 bases. In germline, CDR1 is SGDLS, CDR2 YYNGEE. The ends lost 0 bases at V and 0 bases at J; junction bases unmatched: 1. The CDR3 is made up of 17 amino acids.

The chain recombines TRBV20-1 with TRBJ2-3, with unresolved D. V lost 7 bases to trimming and J lost 4 bases, with 9 bases between them. Looked up from germline, CDR1 is DFQATT and CDR2 is SNEGSKA (reference sequence). The CDR3 has 11 amino acids. Here the CDR3 reads CSGGFADTQYF. The DNA for the CDR3 is TGCAGTGGAGGCTTCGCAGATACGCAGTATTTT.

CDR3 protein: CATSRDLRLAALQETQYF. The CDR3 nucleotides read TGTGCCACCAGCAGAGATCTGCGGTTGGCAGCTTTACAAGAGACCCAGTACTTC. This chain joins TRBV15 and TRBJ2-5; D ambiguous. Germline assignment: CDR1 LNHNV and CDR2 YYDKDF (reference sequence). There are 18 residues in the CDR3. Trimming left V 0 bases short and J 2 bases short, with 19 bases between.

The chain has TRBV5-6 and TRBJ2-1; unclear D gene. This CDR3 is built from 16 residues. The germline V gene encodes CDR1 SGHDT and CDR2 YYEEEE. Trimming cost V 1 base and J 0 bases, with 11 bases left between them. CDR3 residues: CASSLRVPHSYNEQFF. The CDR3 nucleotides are TGTGCCAGCAGCTTGAGAGTCCCCCACTCCTACAATGAGCAGTTCTTC.

V and J are TRBV29-1 and TRBJ2-2; TRBD2 might be the D (5 bases). CDR3 length: 15 amino acids. Germline V gene sequence: CDR1 SQVTM, CDR2 ANQGSEA. Trimming removed 4 bases at V and 4 bases at J, with 16 bases between. The CDR3: CSVVEGAPGTGELFF. The CDR3 DNA is TGCAGCGTTGTAGAGGGAGCCCCGGGCACCGGGGAGCTGTTTTTT.

The chain has TRBV15 and TRBJ2-6, with a weak D call TRBD1 (6 bases). This CDR3 spans 15 amino acids. The V end was cut by 2 bases, the J end by 4 bases, with 9 bases between. The germline V gene encodes CDR1 LNHNV and CDR2 YYDKDF (reference sequence). The CDR3 DNA reads as TGTGCCACCAGCAGACACAGGGCCGGGGCCAACGTCCTGACTTTC. Translated, it gives CATSRHRAGANVLTF.

V is TRBV15 and J is TRBJ1-1; D not certain. V was cut by 4 bases and J by 1 base, with 7 bases left in between. This CDR3 region has 13 residues. Germline V gives CDR1 LNHNV, CDR2 YYDKDF (reference sequence). The CDR3 protein is CATSTGQNTEAFF. CDR3 coding DNA: TGTGCCACCAGCACTGGGCAGAACACTGAAGCTTTCTTT. Full variable domain (rest looked up from reference TRBV15 and TRBJ1-1): DAMVIQNPRYQVTQFGKPVTLSCSQTLNHNVMYWYQQKSSQAPKLLFHYYDKDFNNEADTPDNFQSRRPNTSFCFLDIRSPGLGDTAMYLCATSTGQNTEAFFGQGTRLTVV.

CDR3 nucleotide sequence: TGCGCCAGCAGTGAGTCGGGCCTAGCAAGATCTGGGGAGCTGTTTTTT. The encoded protein is CASSESGLARSGELFF. V gene TRBV10-1 combines with J gene TRBJ2-2, with D possibly TRBD2 on 5 matching bases. Germline CDR1 reads WNHNN; CDR2 reads SYGVQD (reference sequence). CDR3 length: 16 amino acids. V lost 0 bases and J lost 8, with 16 bases in between.

The chain recombines TRBV7-6 with TRBJ1-4, with 7 nucleotides matching TRBD1. The trim removed 2 bases at V and 4 bases at J, leaving 4 bases unmatched. The CDR3 has 15 amino acids. CDR1 and CDR2 (germline): SGHVS, FNYEAQ. DNA for the CDR3: TGTGCCAGCAGCTTACAGGGACAGCTTAATGAAAAACTGTTTTTT. Translation: CASSLQGQLNEKLFF.